This TCR beta chain was identified in a study of blood T cell repertoires in COVID-19. This CDR3 is built from 14 residues. Trimming left V 0 bases short and J 5 bases short, with 8 bases between. The germline gives CDR1 SGHDT, CDR2 YYEEEE. This clone was observed once. Data came from immunoSEQ multiplex PCR; TCRdb stores just in-frame clones and leaves some out. The data contain about 280,000 clones, 65% to 90% of them seen just once; the ten biggest clones take up 5.1%. The sequenced material came from peripheral blood. This clonotype was obtained from a man aged 45-65 years with active or convalescent COVID-19. The chain has TRBV5-6 and TRBJ2-2; TRBD1 might be the D (5 bases). CDR3 sequence (DNA): TGTGCCAGCAGCTTGGGTAGGGGAACCGGGGAGCTGTTTTTT. Translated: CASSLGRGTGELFF.